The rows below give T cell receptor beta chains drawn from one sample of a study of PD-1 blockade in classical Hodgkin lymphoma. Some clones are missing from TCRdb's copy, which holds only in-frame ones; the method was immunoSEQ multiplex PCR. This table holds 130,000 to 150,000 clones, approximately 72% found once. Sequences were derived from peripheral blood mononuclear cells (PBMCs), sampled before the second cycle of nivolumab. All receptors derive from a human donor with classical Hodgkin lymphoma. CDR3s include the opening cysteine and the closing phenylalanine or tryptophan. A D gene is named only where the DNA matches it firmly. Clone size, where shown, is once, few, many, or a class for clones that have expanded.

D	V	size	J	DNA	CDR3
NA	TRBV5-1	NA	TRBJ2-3	TGCGCCAGCAGCCTTAGTGGTGGAACAGATACGCAGTATTTT	CASSLSGGTDTQYF
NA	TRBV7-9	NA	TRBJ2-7	TGTGCCAGCAGCCCGAGCTACGAGCAGTACTTC	CASSPSYEQYF
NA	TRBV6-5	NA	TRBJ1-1	TGTGCCAGCAGTGGGAGGACCGAGGGCACTGAAGCTTTCTTT	CASSGRTEGTEAFF
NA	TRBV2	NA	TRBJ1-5	TGTGCCAGCAGTGAAGGTCGTCAGGGCCAGCATTTT	CASSEGRQGQHF
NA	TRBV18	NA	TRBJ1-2	TGTGCCAGCTCACGCACAGGCGCAAACTATGGCTACACCTTC	CASSRTGANYGYTF
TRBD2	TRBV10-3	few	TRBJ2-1	TGTGCCATCACGGGGCCCAGCGGGGGGGCTAACAATGAGCAGTTCTTC	CAITGPSGGANNEQFF
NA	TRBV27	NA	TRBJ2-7	TGTGCCAGCAGTTTATCGAGGGCAGGGGGGGTCTACGAGCAGTACTTC	CASSLSRAGGVYEQYF
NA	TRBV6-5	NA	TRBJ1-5	TGTGCCACCCAGGGTGGGGTCGGACAGCCCCAGCATTTT	CATQGGVGQPQHF
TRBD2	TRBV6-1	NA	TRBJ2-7	TGTGCCAGCAGAGGGACTAGCGGAGCCTCCTACGAGCAGTACTTC	CASRGTSGASYEQYF
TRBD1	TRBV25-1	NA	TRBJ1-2	TGTGCCAGCAGTGGGGGGACAGGGGGCAATGGCTACACCTTC	CASSGGTGGNGYTF
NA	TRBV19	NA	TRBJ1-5	TGTGCCAGTAAGGGGACCTATAGCAATCAGCCCCAGCATTTT	CASKGTYSNQPQHF